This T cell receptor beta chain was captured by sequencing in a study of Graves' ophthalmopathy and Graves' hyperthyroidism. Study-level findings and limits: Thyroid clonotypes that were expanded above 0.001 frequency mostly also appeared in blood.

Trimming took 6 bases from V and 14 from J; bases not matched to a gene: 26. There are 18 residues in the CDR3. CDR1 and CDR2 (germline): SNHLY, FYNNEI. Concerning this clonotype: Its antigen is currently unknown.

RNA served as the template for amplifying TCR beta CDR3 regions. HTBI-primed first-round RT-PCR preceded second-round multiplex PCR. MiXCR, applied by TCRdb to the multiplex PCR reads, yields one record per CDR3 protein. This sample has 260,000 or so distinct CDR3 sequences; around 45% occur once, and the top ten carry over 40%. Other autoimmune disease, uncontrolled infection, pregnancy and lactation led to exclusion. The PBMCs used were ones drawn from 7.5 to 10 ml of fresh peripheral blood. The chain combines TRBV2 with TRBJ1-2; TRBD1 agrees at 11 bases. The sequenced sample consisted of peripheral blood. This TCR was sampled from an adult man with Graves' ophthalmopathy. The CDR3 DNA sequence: TGTGCCAGCAGAGACCAACCGGGACAGGGGGACCATAACTATGGGGGGACCTTC. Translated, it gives CASRDQPGQGDHNYGGTF.